This section outlines one TCR beta chain sequence together with its context. As processed by the authors: Scientists estimated how many nucleated cells there were by amplifying reference gene primers. Produced via immunoSEQ multiplex PCR; TCRdb's table is partial and in-frame only. The DNA gave D and trimming, while V, J and clone size come from that table. The profile covers about 250,000 clones, with about 80% appearing a single time and approximately 4.8% taken by the ten largest. The data were taken from a study of blood T cell repertoires in COVID-19. Across the whole study: Donors in the United States, Italy and Spain gave samples during acute or convalescent COVID-19. In each case, the material was cDNA or gDNA derived from T cells, B-cell-depleted T cells, or PBMCs.

V dropped 5 bases and J dropped 9; count of bases not matched to a gene: 7. The CDR3 has 15 amino acids. Germline assignment: CDR1 MNHEY and CDR2 SVGAGI. This chain links TRBV6-5 with TRBJ2-1, with TRBD2 matching 13 bases. The receptor comes from a man in his fifties or sixties with active or convalescent COVID-19. The sequencing sample was made of peripheral blood. CDR3 nucleotides: TGTGCCAGCAGTCGGACTAGCGGGGGAGAAAGTGAGCAGTTCTTC. Translated: CASSRTSGGESEQFF.